These 4 T cell receptor beta chains were sequenced from one sample in a study of T-cell reconstitution after alpha-beta-depleted transplantation in children. Unique molecular identifiers were incorporated into the prepared TCRbeta library. TCRdb itself ran the PCR reads through MiXCR, one entry per CDR3 protein. The sample holds approximately 510,000 distinct CDR3 sequences, around 19% seen once. The sample in question was PBMCs from the stem cell graft donor, obtained from the stem cell graft. The receptors shown here come from a human donor who donated a stem cell graft to a child with acute lymphoblastic leukemia.

A few counts support this clonotype. The CDR3 coding sequence is TGCGCCAGCAGCCATGCCGCCGGGGGTCAGCCCCAGCATTTT. Residues: CASSHAAGGQPQHF. V is TRBV4-1 and J is TRBJ1-5; D possibly corresponds to TRBD1 (5 bases). Trimming stripped 3 bases from V and 6 bases from J, with 12 bases between. CDR1 is MGHRA and CDR2 is YSYEKL in the germline V gene. This CDR3 spans 14 amino acids.

In this sample, this clonotype turned up a few times. The chain employs TRBV16 and TRBJ2-7; TRBD1 is a possible D gene (6 bases). Trimming took off 0 bases at V and 2 bases at J, with 14 bases between the two ends. The CDR3 spans 16 residues. Germline V gene data show CDR1 as KGHSY and CDR2 as FQNENV. The DNA of the CDR3 is TGTGCCAGCAGCCAATCGAGGGGGAGAGGGGCCTACGAGCAGTACTTC. Translating gives CASSQSRGRGAYEQYF.

This clonotype showed up just a few times. The chain has TRBV12-3 or TRBV12-4 and TRBJ2-3; D gene unclear. Trimming took off 1 base at V and 1 base at J, with 15 bases between the two ends. This CDR3 is 17 amino acids long. The DNA of the CDR3 is TGTGCCAGCAGTTTAGGATTAGTACAAAAGGGCACAGATACGCAGTATTTT. Encoded protein: CASSLGLVQKGTDTQYF.

In its sample, this clonotype was seen a few times. CDR3 sequence (DNA): TGCGCCAGCAGCTTGGCCGGCCCACACCAAGAGACCCAGTACTTC. Its translation is CASSLAGPHQETQYF. The chain carries TRBV5-1 and TRBJ2-5; no clear D. This CDR3 is built from 15 residues. In germline, CDR1 is SGHRS, CDR2 YFSETQ. Deletions cut 0 bases from V and 0 bases from J, with 9 bases between.